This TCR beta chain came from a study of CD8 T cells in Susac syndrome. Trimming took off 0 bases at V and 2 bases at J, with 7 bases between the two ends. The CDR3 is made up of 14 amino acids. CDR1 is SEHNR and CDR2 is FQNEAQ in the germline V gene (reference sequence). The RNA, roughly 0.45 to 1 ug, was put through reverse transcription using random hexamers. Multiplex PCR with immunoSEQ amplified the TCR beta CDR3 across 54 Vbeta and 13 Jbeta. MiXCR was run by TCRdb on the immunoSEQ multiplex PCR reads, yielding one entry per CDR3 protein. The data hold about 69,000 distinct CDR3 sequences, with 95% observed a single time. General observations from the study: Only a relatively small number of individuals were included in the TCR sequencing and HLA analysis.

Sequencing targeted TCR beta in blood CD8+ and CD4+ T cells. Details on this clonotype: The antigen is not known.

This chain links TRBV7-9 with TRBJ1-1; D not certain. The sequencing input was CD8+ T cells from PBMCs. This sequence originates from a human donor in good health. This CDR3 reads CASSLAGVNTEAFF. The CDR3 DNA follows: TGTGCCAGCAGCTTAGCAGGAGTTAACACTGAAGCTTTCTTT.